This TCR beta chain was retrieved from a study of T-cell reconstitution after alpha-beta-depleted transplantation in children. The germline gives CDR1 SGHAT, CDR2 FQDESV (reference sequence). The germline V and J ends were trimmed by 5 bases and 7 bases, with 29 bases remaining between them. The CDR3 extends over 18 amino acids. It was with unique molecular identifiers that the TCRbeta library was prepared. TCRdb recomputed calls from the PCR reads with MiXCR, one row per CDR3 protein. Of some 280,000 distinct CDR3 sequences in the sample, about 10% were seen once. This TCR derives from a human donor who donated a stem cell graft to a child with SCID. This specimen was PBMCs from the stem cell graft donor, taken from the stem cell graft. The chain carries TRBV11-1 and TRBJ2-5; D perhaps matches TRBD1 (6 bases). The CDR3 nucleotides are TGTGCCAGCAGCCCTCTGTTGGGGGCCTTTCACCTCCAGGGGACCCAGTACTTC. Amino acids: CASSPLLGAFHLQGTQYF.